Below, 2 T cell receptor beta chains from the same sample are listed, as sequenced in a study of T cells in women clearing cervical HPV infection. Clones were read by immunoSEQ multiplex PCR, and TCRdb kept only the in-frame ones, dropping some. This table lists 25,000 or so clones. Material: blood buffy coat. Receptors originate from a woman between 18 and 75 years old with a cervical HPV16 infection that either progressed to CIN3+ or cleared (not recorded which).

On this clone itself: The read gets to within 3 residues of the CDR3 end, and the germline J gene fills in the rest. This chain links TRBV20-1 with TRBJ2-7, with D hard to call. V was shortened by 2 bases and J by 2 bases, with 7 bases between the two germline ends. Germline CDR1 and CDR2: DFQATT and SNEGSKA (reference sequence). The CDR3 extends over 12 amino acids. The DNA read from the CDR3 is TGCAGTGCTAGATTCGTTACCTACGAG. This sequence encodes CSARFVTYE. The CDR3, in full, reads CSARFVTYEQYF.

On this clone itself: The CDR3 end falls 3 residues outside the read, so it is completed with the germline J gene. The chain links TRBV6-1 to TRBJ1-4; weak D call: TRBD1 (6 bases). CDR3 length: 15 residues. V gave up 2 bases and J gave up 8 bases, with 15 bases separating them. Germline V gives CDR1 MNHNS, CDR2 SASEGT. CDR3 sequence: CASSEKAAGEEKLFF. CDR3 bases read: TGTGCCAGCAGTGAAAAAGCGGCAGGGGAAGAAAAA.